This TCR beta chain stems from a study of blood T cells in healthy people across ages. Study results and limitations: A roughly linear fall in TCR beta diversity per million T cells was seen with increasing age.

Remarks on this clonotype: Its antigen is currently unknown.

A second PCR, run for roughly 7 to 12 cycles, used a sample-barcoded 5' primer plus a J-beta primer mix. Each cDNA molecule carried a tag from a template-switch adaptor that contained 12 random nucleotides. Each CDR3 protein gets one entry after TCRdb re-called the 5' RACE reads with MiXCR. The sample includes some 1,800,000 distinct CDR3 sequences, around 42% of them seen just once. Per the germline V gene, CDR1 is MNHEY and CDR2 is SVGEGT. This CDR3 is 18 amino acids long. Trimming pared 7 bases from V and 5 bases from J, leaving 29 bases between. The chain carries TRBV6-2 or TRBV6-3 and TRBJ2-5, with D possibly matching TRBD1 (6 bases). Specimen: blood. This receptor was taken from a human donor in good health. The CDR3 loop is CASTNLRDTDQGRETQYF. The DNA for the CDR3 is TGTGCCAGCACCAATCTCCGGGACACGGATCAGGGCCGGGAGACCCAGTACTTC.